A single sample is the source of the 22 T cell receptor beta chains below, sequenced in a study of OX40 agonist ivuxolimab in advanced cancers. The assay was immunoSEQ multiplex PCR, and TCRdb's table has in-frame clones only and misses some. The data contain approximately 82,000 clones, roughly 92% of them singletons. This specimen consisted of CD4+ or CD8+ T cells sorted from blood, obtained in a trial of the OX40 agonist ivuxolimab. The receptors derive from an adult with an advanced solid tumor such as melanoma, head and neck, liver or kidney cancer.

The rearrangement joins TRBV10-3 to TRBJ2-3; perhaps TRBD1 as D (6 bases). The germline V gene encodes CDR1 ENHRY and CDR2 SYGVKD. Trimming cost V 4 bases and J 0 bases, with 14 bases left between them. CDR3 length equals 16 residues. CDR3 sequence reads: CAISAPGQPSTDTQYF. DNA of the CDR3: TGTGCCATCAGTGCCCCGGGACAACCGAGCACAGATACGCAGTATTTT.

CDR3 amino acids: CASSRVPGANEQFF. The CDR3 bases are TGTGCCAGCAGCCGGGTCCCTGGGGCCAATGAGCAGTTCTTC. V usage is TRBV6-6 and J usage is TRBJ2-1, with D possibly TRBD1 on 5 matching bases. Trimming cost V 6 bases and J 6 bases, with 15 bases left between them. This CDR3 has 14 residues. Germline loops: CDR1 MNHNY, CDR2 SVGAGI (reference sequence).

The rearrangement links TRBV2 to TRBJ2-4; a weak D match, TRBD1 (6 bases). The CDR3 length is 15 residues. The V end was cut by 6 bases, the J end by 6 bases, with 18 bases between. The germline CDR1 and CDR2 sequences are SNHLY and FYNNEI. The CDR3 nucleotides are TGTGCCAGCAGGCGGGCCACAGGGACCCGAAACATTCAGTACTTC. Encoded protein: CASRRATGTRNIQYF.

The chain links TRBV5-4 to TRBJ2-7, with 12 bases aligning to TRBD2. The junction had 8 bases not matched to a gene; V was cut back by 4 bases and J by 3 bases. Germline assignment: CDR1 SGHNT and CDR2 YYREEE (reference sequence). This CDR3 has 16 amino acids. The CDR3 reads CASSASLAGGNYEQYF. The CDR3 coding sequence is TGTGCCAGCAGCGCCTCACTAGCGGGAGGTAACTACGAGCAGTACTTC. The complete variable domain, with remaining parts taken from reference TRBV5-4 and TRBJ2-7, reads ETGVTQSPTHLIKTRGQQVTLRCSSQSGHNTVSWYQQALGQGPQFIFQYYREEENGRGNFPPRFSGLQFPNYSSELNVNALELDDSALYLCASSASLAGGNYEQYFGPGTRLTVT.

The V and J genes are TRBV19 and TRBJ2-5; D possibly corresponds to TRBD2 (5 bases). Germline V gene sequence: CDR1 LNHDA, CDR2 SQIVND (reference sequence). Trimming removed 3 bases at V and 3 bases at J, with 8 bases between. The CDR3 is 13 residues long. DNA for the CDR3: TGTGCCAGTAGTATTGGGCGGGAAGAGACCCAGTACTTC. Translating gives CASSIGREETQYF.

V gene TRBV30 combines with J gene TRBJ2-7; a weak D match, TRBD1 (5 bases). CDR1 is GTSNPN, CDR2 SVGIG, per germline (reference sequence). CDR3 size: 16 residues. V was cut by 0 bases and J by 0 bases, with 15 bases left in between. CDR3 nucleotides: TGTGCCTGGAGTGTAGGGGTCAGGGCTTACTCCTACGAGCAGTACTTC. This gives the protein CAWSVGVRAYSYEQYF.

The rearrangement links TRBV11-2 to TRBJ1-1; 10 bases align to TRBD1. The CDR3 spans 15 residues. The V gene's germline CDR1 is SGHAT and CDR2 FQNNGV. V gave up 3 bases and J gave up 5 bases; unmatched junction bases: 6. The CDR3 DNA reads TGTGCCAGCAGCTTGGTGACAGGGGGCGGAACTGAAGCTTTCTTT. Amino acids: CASSLVTGGGTEAFF.

The chain joins TRBV7-6 to TRBJ2-7, with 10 bases that match TRBD2. Trimming at V came to 1 base and at J to 4 bases, leaving 10 bases not matched to a gene. Germline V gene sequence: CDR1 SGHVS, CDR2 FNYEAQ. The length of the CDR3 is 17 residues. The CDR3 nucleotides are TGTGCCAGCAGCTTAGGGCTGGCTAGCGGGAGTCAGTACGAGCAGTACTTC. This encodes CASSLGLASGSQYEQYF.

This clone has a single count. Compared with germline, one end of the junction differs, possibly owing to a read error. This chain uses TRBV29-1 with TRBJ1-1; D may be TRBD1 (6 bases). The length of the CDR3 is 12 residues. Germline-derived CDR1 and CDR2 are SQVTM and ANQGSEA. In nucleotides, the CDR3 is TGCAGCGTTCAAGAGGGGAGGGGGTCTGCTTTCTTT. Residues: CSVQEGRGSAFF.

The chain combines TRBV27 with TRBJ2-3; 9 bases line up with TRBD2. The germline V gene has CDR1 MNHEY and CDR2 SMNVEV (reference sequence). The ends lost 4 bases at V and 7 bases at J; junction bases unmatched: 12. The CDR3 totals 16 residues. CDR3 amino acids: CASSSPQAGGPYTQYF. The CDR3 DNA is TGTGCCAGCAGTTCCCCCCAGGCGGGAGGGCCATATACGCAGTATTTT.

The chain is built from TRBV7-2 and TRBJ2-7; D may match TRBD1 or TRBD2 (5 bases each). This CDR3 comprises 14 residues. Deletions cut 5 bases from V and 4 bases from J, with 15 bases between. CDR1 SGHTA and CDR2 FQGNSA come from the germline V gene. The CDR3: CASSARSGQYEQYF. CDR3 coding DNA: TGTGCCAGCAGCGCCAGGAGCGGACAATACGAGCAGTACTTC. The full variable domain, with the rest looked up from reference TRBV7-2 and TRBJ2-7, is GAGVSQSPSNKVTEKGKDVELRCDPISGHTALYWYRQSLGQGLEFLIYFQGNSAPDKSGLPSDRFSAERTGGSVSTLTIQRTQQEDSAVYLCASSARSGQYEQYFGPGTRLTVT.

This rearrangement joins TRBV5-1 to TRBJ1-1; D call uncertain. CDR1 and CDR2 from the germline V gene are SGHRS and YFSETQ. Trimming removed 0 bases from V and 0 bases from J, with 6 bases in between. This CDR3 region has 14 residues. CDR3 nucleotide sequence: TGCGCCAGCAGCTTGGGGGTTATGAACACTGAAGCTTTCTTT. This encodes CASSLGVMNTEAFF.

The chain carries TRBV9 and TRBJ2-2; D is unresolved. The germline gives CDR1 SGDLS, CDR2 YYNGEE. Trimming cost V 1 base and J 3 bases, with 7 bases left between them. The length of the CDR3 is 14 residues. CDR3 coding DNA: TGTGCCAGCAGCGTAAAGTGGGACACCGGGGAGCTGTTTTTT. As protein: CASSVKWDTGELFF.

The chain carries TRBV7-9 and TRBJ1-2, with D maybe TRBD1 (5 bases). The V end was cut by 7 bases, the J end by 6 bases, with 18 bases between. This CDR3 is 14 amino acids long. Germline CDR1 and CDR2: SEHNR and FQNEAQ (reference sequence). The CDR3 loop is CASIPRGGGNGYTF. Written as DNA, the CDR3 is TGTGCCAGCATCCCCCGGGGCGGCGGAAATGGCTACACCTTC.

This clone was observed a single time. The chain employs TRBV7-8 and TRBJ2-2, with D possibly matching TRBD2 (5 bases). V was cut by 4 bases and J by 1 base, with 7 bases left in between. Germline-derived CDR1 and CDR2 are SGHVS and FQNEAQ. The CDR3 spans 14 residues. The CDR3 sequence is CASSSEGNTGELFF. DNA for the CDR3: TGTGCCAGCAGCTCAGAGGGGAACACCGGGGAGCTGTTTTTT.

This chain connects TRBV29-1 to TRBJ1-6; D call uncertain. V lost 0 bases, J lost 9 bases, and 12 bases lay in between. Germline V CDR1 and CDR2: SQVTM, ANQGSEA. This CDR3 comprises 14 residues. CDR3 loop: CSVEEGGKGSPLHF. In DNA, the CDR3 is TGCAGCGTTGAAGAGGGCGGCAAGGGTTCACCCCTCCACTTT.

This chain uses TRBV6-5 with TRBJ2-5; D is unresolved. Per germline, CDR1 MNHEY and CDR2 SVGAGI. V shed 6 bases and J shed 5 bases, with 4 bases lying between them. The CDR3 is made up of 10 amino acids. CDR3 sequence: CASRGETQYF. The CDR3 DNA reads as TGTGCCAGCAGGGGTGAGACCCAGTACTTC.

V is TRBV5-6 and J is TRBJ2-5, with 9 nucleotides matching TRBD1. The DNA matches TRBJ2-7 better at its end, which makes the J call doubtful. The CDR3 runs 18 residues. Germline CDR1 SGHDT, CDR2 YYEEEE. The chain's CDR3 is CASSLAFGQGPTSYEQYF. For the CDR3, the DNA is TGTGCCAGCAGCTTGGCCTTTGGACAGGGGCCGACTTCCTACGAGCAGTACTTC.

The genes are TRBV9 and TRBJ1-1, with D possibly matching TRBD1 (6 bases). CDR1 and CDR2 (germline): SGDLS, YYNGEE. This CDR3 contains 13 residues. Trimming removed 0 bases from V and 3 bases from J, with 6 bases in between. As DNA, the CDR3 is TGTGCCAGCAGCGTAGCAGGGGACACTGAAGCTTTCTTT. Translated: CASSVAGDTEAFF.

This chain uses TRBV7-2 with TRBJ2-7; the D gene is possibly TRBD2 (6 bases). This CDR3 contains 14 residues. Trimming pared 3 bases from V and 0 bases from J, leaving 9 bases between. Germline CDR1 is SGHTA and CDR2 is FQGNSA. The CDR3 DNA reads as TGTGCCAGCAGCTTGCGGGGTGCCTCCTACGAGCAGTACTTC. Translation gives CASSLRGASYEQYF. The full variable domain, with the rest looked up from reference TRBV7-2 and TRBJ2-7, is GAGVSQSPSNKVTEKGKDVELRCDPISGHTALYWYRQSLGQGLEFLIYFQGNSAPDKSGLPSDRFSAERTGGSVSTLTIQRTQQEDSAVYLCASSLRGASYEQYFGPGTRLTVT.

The gene calls are TRBV7-8 and TRBJ1-2, with 7 nucleotides matching TRBD1. CDR3 length equals 14 residues. Germline V gene sequence: CDR1 SGHVS, CDR2 FQNEAQ. Unmatched junction bases numbered 7, after V lost 6 bases and J lost 3 bases. The CDR3 is CASSFSGTDYGYTF. The CDR3 region has the DNA TGTGCCAGCAGTTTCTCCGGGACAGACTATGGCTACACCTTC.

The chain links TRBV7-2 to TRBJ2-2, with 7 bases matching TRBD1. Looked up from germline, CDR1 is SGHTA and CDR2 is FQGNSA. This CDR3 has 14 amino acids. V shed 5 bases and J 6 bases; nucleotides not matched to a gene: 6. The CDR3 is CASSPTGLAGELFF. The CDR3 bases are TGTGCCAGCAGCCCGACAGGGTTGGCCGGGGAGCTGTTTTTT.